The clone carrying this T cell receptor (beta chain) came up once. This specimen comes from a study of blood T cell repertoires in COVID-19. Across the study: Whether acute or convalescent, the COVID-19 samples came from the United States, Italy and Spain. PBMCs, B-cell-depleted T cells, or T cells provided the cDNA or gDNA that made up the material.

Source study methods: Amplification with reference gene primers provided the estimates of nucleated cell counts. The repertoire was sequenced with immunoSEQ multiplex PCR; TCRdb's copy has only in-frame clones and lacks some. The V and J calls and the clone size are those of that table, but D and trimming were determined from the DNA. Counted here are about 170,000 clones, approximately 91% occurring once; the ten biggest clones make up around 4.8%. The CDR3 has 14 amino acids. Germline V gene data show CDR1 as SNHLY and CDR2 as FYNNEI. The V end lost 0 bases, the J end lost 1 base, and 7 bases lay between the germline ends.

The chain uses TRBV2 and TRBJ2-7; no clear D. The source of this sequence is a man aged 18 to 29 with COVID-19, enrolled during active disease. The material sequenced was peripheral blood. CDR3 DNA: TGTGCCAGCAGTGAAGCGTCGGGTTCCTACGAGCAGTACTTC. Translated: CASSEASGSYEQYF.